This TCR beta chain was captured by sequencing in a study of blood T cell repertoires in COVID-19. Across the whole study: Italy, Spain and the United States were the sources of the convalescent and acute COVID-19 samples. Sources were T cells, B-cell-depleted T cells, or PBMCs; the material itself was cDNA or gDNA.

Germline V lookup: CDR1 LNHDA, CDR2 SQIVND (reference sequence). The CDR3 is 15 amino acids. V lost 7 bases to trimming and J lost 3 bases, with 16 bases between them. In the source study's methods: How many nucleated cells were present was estimated from reference gene primer amplification. The table came from immunoSEQ multiplex PCR; TCRdb's copy has only in-frame clones and leaves some out. D and trimming were read from the DNA, whereas the V and J calls and clone size are those reported in that table. The sample includes 200,000 or so clones, approximately 80% of them seen just once. Seattle patient enrollment occurred during active infection, with longitudinal follow-up thereafter.

The TCR originated in a man aged 55 to 70 with COVID-19, enrolled during active disease. Sequencing was performed on peripheral blood. V gene TRBV19 combines with J gene TRBJ1-5; the D is unclear. The CDR3 region is CASKEWQAINQPQHF. The CDR3 DNA reads TGTGCCAGTAAAGAATGGCAGGCGATCAATCAGCCCCAGCATTTT.